This T cell receptor (beta chain) was sequenced during a study of T cell repertoires in cytomegalovirus infection. TCRdb fed the reads into MiXCR, producing one record per CDR3 protein. The sample carries 150,000 to 200,000 distinct CDR3 sequences, approximately 19% recorded once. The CDR3 sequence is 13 residues long. Per germline, CDR1 SGHTA and CDR2 FQGNSA. V shed 5 bases and J shed 5 bases, with 12 bases lying between them. Findings and limits, study-wide: Predominance within the ex vivo response was attributable to HLA-C-restricted CMV-specific TCR beta clonotypes.

This clonotype was counted ten times or more. Antigen: not known. The TCR comes from a human donor in good health (CMV status not recorded). Some clones in this sample may be carry-over from other donors' samples. Sequenced: PBMCs. The chain is built from TRBV7-2 and TRBJ2-5; D is possibly TRBD2 (5 bases). The CDR3 nucleotides read TGTGCCAGCAGCGCACTAGGTTACGAGACCCAGTACTTC. Encoded protein: CASSALGYETQYF.